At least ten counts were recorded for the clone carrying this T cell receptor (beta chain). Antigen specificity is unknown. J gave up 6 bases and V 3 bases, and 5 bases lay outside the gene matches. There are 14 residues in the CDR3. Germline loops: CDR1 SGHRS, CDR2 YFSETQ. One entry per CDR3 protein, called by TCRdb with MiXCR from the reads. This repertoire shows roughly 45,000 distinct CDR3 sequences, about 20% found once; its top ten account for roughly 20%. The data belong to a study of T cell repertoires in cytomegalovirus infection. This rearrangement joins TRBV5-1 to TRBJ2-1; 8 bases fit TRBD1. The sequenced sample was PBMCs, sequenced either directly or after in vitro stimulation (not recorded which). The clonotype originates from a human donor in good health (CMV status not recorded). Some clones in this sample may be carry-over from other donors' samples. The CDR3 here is CASSSQGAGNEQFF. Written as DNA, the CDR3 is TGCGCCAGCAGCTCTCAGGGGGCTGGCAATGAGCAGTTCTTC.